This is a list of T cell receptor beta chains from one sample in a study of response to subunit inactivated influenza vaccine. TCRdb used MiXCR to reprocess the RT-PCR reads, holding one entry per CDR3 protein. The data contain approximately 170,000 distinct CDR3 sequences, 12% of them singletons. The same data also went into a second study, on T cells expressing NK-cell markers.

The sample was CD8+ T cells sorted from PBMCs, taken roughly 12 days after vaccination. These receptors originate from a man over 45 who received an inactivated influenza vaccine. Both conserved end residues are part of each CDR3. The order of the fields is clone size, J gene, V gene, D gene, CDR3 length, CDR3 protein. A D gene is named only where the DNA matches it firmly. The size entry is marked missing in some rows and otherwise reads once, few, many or a size class.

few | TRBJ1-1 | TRBV30 | NA | 13 | CAWSVRGPTEAFF
few | TRBJ2-3 | TRBV6-1 | TRBD1 | 16 | CASNYPGQSSTDTQYF
NA | TRBJ2-2 | TRBV27 | NA | 17 | CASSLTPDFLNTGELFF
few | TRBJ2-7 | TRBV2 | NA | 14 | CASSDVAGVDEQYF
many | TRBJ2-5 | TRBV10-3 | NA | 13 | CAISGVPWETQYF
many | TRBJ2-1 | TRBV7-7 | NA | 13 | CASSYGQYNEQFF
NA | TRBJ2-2 | TRBV4-1 | NA | 14 | CASSQVQYTGELFF
few | TRBJ2-1 | TRBV12-3/TRBV12-4 | TRBD1 | 15 | CASSGPGTGYNEQFF
NA | TRBJ2-7 | TRBV15 | NA | 14 | CATSRGRRASEQYF
NA | TRBJ2-7 | TRBV6-2/TRBV6-3 | TRBD2 | 15 | CASSYRAGGVYEQYF
few | TRBJ2-1 | TRBV9 | TRBD2 | 14 | CASSPLGRANEQFF
many | TRBJ2-1 | TRBV5-6 | NA | 14 | CASSLEVEYNEQFF
many | TRBJ2-4 | TRBV2 | TRBD1 | 15 | CAAILRGLAKNIQYF
NA | TRBJ2-3 | TRBV6-5 | NA | 18 | CASSLSSWAAINTDTQYF
many | TRBJ2-1 | TRBV5-1 | NA | 13 | CASSPGAGHEQFF
NA | TRBJ2-2 | TRBV7-9 | NA | 13 | CASSLTGPGEPFF
NA | TRBJ2-7 | TRBV5-1 | TRBD1 | 13 | CASSWDSSYEQYF
NA | TRBJ1-4 | TRBV25-1 | NA | 16 | CASSEFEGDSGEKLFF
few | TRBJ2-1 | TRBV11-1 | TRBD1 | 16 | CASRSGTGYSYNEQFF
few | TRBJ1-5 | TRBV12-3/TRBV12-4 | NA | 12 | CASSRPNQPQHF
NA | TRBJ2-7 | TRBV5-1 | NA | 13 | CASSLQASYEQYF
NA | TRBJ1-2 | TRBV7-9 | NA | 11 | CASSEGDGYTF